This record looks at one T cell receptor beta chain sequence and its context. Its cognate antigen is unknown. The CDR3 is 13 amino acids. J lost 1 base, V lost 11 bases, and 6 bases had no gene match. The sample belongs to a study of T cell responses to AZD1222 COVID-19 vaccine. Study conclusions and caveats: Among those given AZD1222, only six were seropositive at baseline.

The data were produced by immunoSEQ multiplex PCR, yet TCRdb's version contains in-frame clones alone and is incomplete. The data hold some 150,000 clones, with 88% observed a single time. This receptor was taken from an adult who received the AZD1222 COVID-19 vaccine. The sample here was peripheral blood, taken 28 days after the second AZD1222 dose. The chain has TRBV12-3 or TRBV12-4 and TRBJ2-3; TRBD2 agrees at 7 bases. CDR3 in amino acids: CAGQAGGTDTQYF. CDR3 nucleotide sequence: TGTGCCGGCCAGGCGGGGGGCACAGATACGCAGTATTTT.